The 10 T cell receptor beta chains in this list originate from one sample, sequenced in a study of regulatory T cells in long-lasting Graves disease. Time point indicated: newly diagnosed GD, antithyroid drugs for less than 3 months. From RNA extracted from PBMCs, the TCR library was made. TCR beta libraries were built with iRepertoire HTBI primers and Arm-PCR of CDR3 regions. Each CDR3 protein is one row after TCRdb ran MiXCR on the multiplex PCR reads. The sample includes roughly 440,000 distinct CDR3 sequences, roughly 17% seen only once; the top ten take about a quarter. This sample also belongs to another study, concerning T cells in Graves' hyperthyroidism and ophthalmopathy.

The sample in question was peripheral blood mononuclear cells (PBMCs), obtained at new diagnosis, from a patient treated with antithyroid drugs. The receptors shown here come from a woman under 30 with Graves disease.

This rearrangement joins TRBV7-3 to TRBJ1-5, with TRBD1 as a possible D gene (6 bases). The CDR3 is made up of 15 amino acids. Trimming shortened V by 5 bases and J by 7 bases, and 18 bases separated the two germline ends. Germline lookup yields CDR1 SGHTA and CDR2 FQGTGA. The CDR3 region is CASSPTTGSGQPQHF. The CDR3 DNA reads as TGTGCCAGCAGCCCTACTACAGGGTCAGGGCAGCCCCAGCATTTT.

This clonotype was detected only a few times. The chain combines TRBV12-3 or TRBV12-4 with TRBJ2-1; D possibly corresponds to TRBD1 (6 bases). The length of the CDR3 is 11 residues. Trimming removed 3 bases from V and 10 bases from J, with 7 bases in between. CDR3 sequence: CASSFDREQFF. The CDR3 DNA follows: TGTGCCAGCAGTTTTGACAGGGAGCAGTTCTTC.

As concerns this clonotype: The junction differs from germline at one of its ends, possibly a read error. The CDR3 nucleotides read TGCGCCAGCAGCTTGGACGGCTCCTACGACCAGTACTTC. It is translated as CASSLDGSYDQYF. The chain employs TRBV5-1 and TRBJ2-7; D unresolved. Per germline, CDR1 SGHRS and CDR2 YFSETQ. CDR3 size: 13 residues.

About this clonotype itself: Since a far larger clone is one base different, this is likely a read error. The chain joins TRBV7-2 to TRBJ2-5, with TRBD2 identical over 9 bases. The J call is uncertain, as TRBJ2-1 better fits the DNA end. The germline V gene has CDR1 SGHTA and CDR2 FQGNSA. CDR3 length: 15 amino acids. CDR3: CASSISGSFYDEQFF. The CDR3 DNA reads TGTGCCAGCAGCATTAGCGGGAGTTTCTACGATGAGCAGTTCTTC.

CDR3 nucleotide sequence: TGTGCCAGCAGCTTACAAGACAGGGCTAATTCACCCCTCCACTTT. Encoded protein: CASSLQDRANSPLHF. The chain uses TRBV7-2 and TRBJ1-6; 7 bases align to TRBD1. Germline V gene data show CDR1 as SGHTA and CDR2 as FQGNSA. The ends lost 2 bases at V and 6 bases at J; junction bases unmatched: 4. This CDR3 has 15 amino acids.

This sequence joins TRBV7-2 and TRBJ2-7, with D perhaps TRBD1 or TRBD2 (5 bases each). Germline assignment: CDR1 SGHTA and CDR2 FQGNSA. V shed 0 bases and J shed 0 bases, with 12 bases lying between them. This CDR3 is built from 16 residues. The CDR3 loop reads CASSLATGTSSYEQYF. CDR3 bases: TGTGCCAGCAGCTTAGCGACCGGGACGAGCTCCTACGAGCAGTACTTC. Using reference TRBV7-2 and TRBJ2-7 for the parts outside the CDR3, the full variable domain is GAGVSQSPSNKVTEKGKDVELRCDPISGHTALYWYRQSLGQGLEFLIYFQGNSAPDKSGLPSDRFSAERTGGSVSTLTIQRTQQEDSAVYLCASSLATGTSSYEQYFGPGTRLTVT.

The chain couples TRBV19 to TRBJ1-5, with D unresolved. Per the germline V gene, CDR1 is LNHDA and CDR2 is SQIVND (reference sequence). The CDR3 runs 15 residues. V was pared by 5 bases and J by 0 bases, with 11 bases between. The CDR3 region is CASSLTDYSNQPQHF. CDR3 bases: TGTGCCAGTAGTCTGACGGACTATAGCAATCAGCCCCAGCATTTT.

A few counts support this clonotype. The chain couples TRBV28 to TRBJ2-4; the D gene could be TRBD1 or TRBD2 (5 bases each). V dropped 5 bases and J dropped 9 bases, with 17 bases sitting between them. CDR1 MDHEN and CDR2 SYDVKM come from the germline V gene. This CDR3 region has 14 residues. The CDR3 DNA sequence: TGTGCCAGCAGTCGCCTGGGGACCCTTAGCATTCAGTACTTC. Amino acid sequence: CASSRLGTLSIQYF.

This clonotype was seen a handful of times. The chain joins TRBV6-1 to TRBJ1-5, with D tentatively TRBD1 (5 bases). Germline CDR1 MNHNS, CDR2 SASEGT. Trimming left V 6 bases short and J 5 bases short, with 17 bases between. The CDR3 totals 15 residues. CDR3 in DNA: TGTGCCAGCAGGGTTGAAGGGGAGACACATCAGCCCCAGCATTTT. It yields the protein CASRVEGETHQPQHF.

The rearrangement uses TRBV18 and TRBJ1-5, with TRBD1 as a possible D gene (5 bases). This CDR3 region has 15 residues. V was clipped by 3 bases and J by 1 base, with 10 bases between them. The germline gives CDR1 KGHSH, CDR2 LQKENI. CDR3 bases: TGTGCCAGCTCACCGACAGAGGGCAGCAATCAGCCCCAGCATTTT. It is translated as CASSPTEGSNQPQHF.